This TCR beta chain was captured by sequencing in a study of shared clonotypes between healthy human individuals. CD45RO-negative cells were positively selected for CCR7, leaving out terminally differentiated effector memory CD45RA+ cells. Sequenced by immunoSEQ multiplex PCR; TCRdb stores in-frame clones only, minus some. This sample has around 1.9 million clones; 93% occur once, and the top ten carry 1.5% to 2%. Sequencing used naive CD8+ T cells from PBMCs. This clonotype was obtained from a man aged 18 to 30 in good health. Some clones in this sample may be carry-over from other donors' samples.

The CDR3 loop is CASSLGGTSGEGVYNEQFF. In DNA, the CDR3 is TGTGCCAGCAGTTTAGGGGGGACTAGCGGAGAAGGAGTCTACAATGAGCAGTTCTTC. This chain connects TRBV27 to TRBJ2-1, with 11 bases aligning to TRBD2. This CDR3 is 19 amino acids long. Germline CDR1 MNHEY, CDR2 SMNVEV (reference sequence). With V trimmed by 2 bases and J by 3 bases, 12 bases remained unmatched.